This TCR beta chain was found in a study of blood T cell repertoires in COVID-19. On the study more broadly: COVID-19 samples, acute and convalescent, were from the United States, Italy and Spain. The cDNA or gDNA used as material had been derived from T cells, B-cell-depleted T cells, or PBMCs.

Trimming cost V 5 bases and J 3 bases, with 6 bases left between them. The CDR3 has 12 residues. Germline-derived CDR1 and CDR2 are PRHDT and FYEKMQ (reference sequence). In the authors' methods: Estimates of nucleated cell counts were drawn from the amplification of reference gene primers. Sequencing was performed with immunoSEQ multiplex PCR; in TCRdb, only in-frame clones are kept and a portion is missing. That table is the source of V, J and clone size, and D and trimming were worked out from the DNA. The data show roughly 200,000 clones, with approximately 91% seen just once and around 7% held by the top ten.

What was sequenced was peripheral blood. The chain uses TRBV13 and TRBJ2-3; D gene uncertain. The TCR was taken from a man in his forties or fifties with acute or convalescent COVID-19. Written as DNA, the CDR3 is TGTGCCAGCAGCCTCCGGACAGATACGCAGTATTTT. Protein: CASSLRTDTQYF.